This TCR beta chain is drawn from a study of cytomegalovirus exposure and HLA in healthy donors. With respect to this clone: As yet, its antigen is unknown.

Findings of the study overall: Serostatus for CMV was the only available immune exposure information. It emerged from a later analysis that several of the most significant clusters appeared to be linked to common viral pathogens.

Amplification used 60 Vbeta primers and 13 Jbeta primers. TCRdb's copy holds only in-frame clones and misses some; the assay was immunoSEQ multiplex PCR. The sample has roughly 100,000 clones; approximately 80% are singletons. This CDR3 spans 14 amino acids. Trimming left V 3 bases short and J 4 bases short, with 12 bases between. Per germline, CDR1 MNHNS and CDR2 SASEGT. The sequence was obtained from a female donor in good health and CMV-seronegative. Source material: PBMCs. The gene calls are TRBV6-1 and TRBJ1-2, with D perhaps matching TRBD1 (6 bases). Written as DNA, the CDR3 is TGTGCCAGCAGTGAGATAACAGGGTTCTATGGCTACACCTTC. It encodes CASSEITGFYGYTF.